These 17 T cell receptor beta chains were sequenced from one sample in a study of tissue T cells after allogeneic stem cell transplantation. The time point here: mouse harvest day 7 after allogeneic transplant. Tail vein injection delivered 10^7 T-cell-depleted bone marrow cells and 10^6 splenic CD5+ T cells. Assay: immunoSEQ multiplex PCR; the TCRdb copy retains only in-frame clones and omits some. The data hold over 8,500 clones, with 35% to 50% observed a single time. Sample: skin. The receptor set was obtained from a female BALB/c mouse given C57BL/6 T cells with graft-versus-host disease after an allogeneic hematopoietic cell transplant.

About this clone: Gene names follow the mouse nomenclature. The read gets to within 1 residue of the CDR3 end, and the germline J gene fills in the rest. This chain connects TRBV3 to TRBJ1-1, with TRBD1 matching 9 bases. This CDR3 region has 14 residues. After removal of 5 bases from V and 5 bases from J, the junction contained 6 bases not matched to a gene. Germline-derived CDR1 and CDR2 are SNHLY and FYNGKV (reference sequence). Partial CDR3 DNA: TGTGCCAGCAGCCCCGACAGGGGGGGAACAGAAGTCTTC. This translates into CASSPDRGGTEVF. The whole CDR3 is CASSPDRGGTEVFF.

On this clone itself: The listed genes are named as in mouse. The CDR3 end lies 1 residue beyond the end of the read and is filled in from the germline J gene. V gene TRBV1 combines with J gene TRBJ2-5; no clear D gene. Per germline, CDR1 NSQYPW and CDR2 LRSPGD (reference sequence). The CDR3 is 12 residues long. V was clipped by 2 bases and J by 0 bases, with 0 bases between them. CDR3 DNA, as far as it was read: TGCACCTGCAGTGCAAACCAAGACACCCAGTAC. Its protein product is CTCSANQDTQY. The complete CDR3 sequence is CTCSANQDTQYF.

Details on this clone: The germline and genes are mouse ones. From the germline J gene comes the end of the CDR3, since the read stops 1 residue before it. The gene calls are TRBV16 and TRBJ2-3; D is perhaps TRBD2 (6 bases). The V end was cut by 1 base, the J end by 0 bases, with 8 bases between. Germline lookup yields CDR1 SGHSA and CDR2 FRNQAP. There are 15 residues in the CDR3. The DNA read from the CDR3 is TGTGCAAGCAGCTTAGTTGGGACTAGTGCAGAAACGCTGTAT. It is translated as CASSLVGTSAETLY. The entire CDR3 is CASSLVGTSAETLYF. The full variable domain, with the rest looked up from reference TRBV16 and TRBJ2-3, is NAGVIQTPRHKVTGKGQEATLWCEPISGHSAVFWYRQTIVQGLEFLTYFRNQAPIDDSGMPKERFSAQMPNQSHSTLKIQSTQPQDSAVYLCASSLVGTSAETLYFGSGTRLTVL.

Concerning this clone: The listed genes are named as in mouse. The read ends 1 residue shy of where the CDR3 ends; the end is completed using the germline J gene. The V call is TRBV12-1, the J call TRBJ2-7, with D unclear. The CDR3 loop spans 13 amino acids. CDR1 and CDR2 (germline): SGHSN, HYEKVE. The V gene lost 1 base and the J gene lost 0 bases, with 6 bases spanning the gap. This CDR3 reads CASSLQSSYEQYF. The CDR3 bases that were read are TGTGCCAGCTCTCTACAAAGCTCCTATGAACAGTAC.

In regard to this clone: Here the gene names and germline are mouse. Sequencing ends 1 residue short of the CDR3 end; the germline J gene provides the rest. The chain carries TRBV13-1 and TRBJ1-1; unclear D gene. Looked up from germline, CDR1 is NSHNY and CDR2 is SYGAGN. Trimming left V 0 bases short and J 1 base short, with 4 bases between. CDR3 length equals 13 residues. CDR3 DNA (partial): TGTGCCAGCAGTGATGCCGAAAACACAGAAGTCTTC. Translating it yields CASSDAENTEVF. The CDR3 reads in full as CASSDAENTEVFF.

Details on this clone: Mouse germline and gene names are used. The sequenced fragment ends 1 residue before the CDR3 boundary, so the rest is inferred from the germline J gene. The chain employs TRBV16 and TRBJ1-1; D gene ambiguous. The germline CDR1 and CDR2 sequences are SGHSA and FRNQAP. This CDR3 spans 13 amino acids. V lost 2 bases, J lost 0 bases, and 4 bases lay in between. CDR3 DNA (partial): TGTGCAAGCAGCTTAACGTCAAACACAGAAGTCTTC. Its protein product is CASSLTSNTEVF. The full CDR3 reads CASSLTSNTEVFF.

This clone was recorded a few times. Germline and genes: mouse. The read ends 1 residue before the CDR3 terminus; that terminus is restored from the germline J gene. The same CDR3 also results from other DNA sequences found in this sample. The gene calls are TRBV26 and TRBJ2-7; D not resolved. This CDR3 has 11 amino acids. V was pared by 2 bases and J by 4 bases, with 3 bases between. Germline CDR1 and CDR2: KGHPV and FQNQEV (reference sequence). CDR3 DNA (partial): TGTGCCAGCAGTCTGGGTTATGAACAGTAC. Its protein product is CASSLGYEQY. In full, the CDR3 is CASSLGYEQYF.

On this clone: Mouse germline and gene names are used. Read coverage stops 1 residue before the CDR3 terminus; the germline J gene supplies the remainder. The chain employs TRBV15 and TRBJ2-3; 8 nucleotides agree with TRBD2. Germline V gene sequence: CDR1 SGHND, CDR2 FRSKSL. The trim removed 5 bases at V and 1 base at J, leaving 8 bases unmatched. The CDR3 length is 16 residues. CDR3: CASSPDWGRGAETLYF. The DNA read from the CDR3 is TGTGCCAGCAGTCCCGACTGGGGCCGGGGTGCAGAAACGCTGTAT.

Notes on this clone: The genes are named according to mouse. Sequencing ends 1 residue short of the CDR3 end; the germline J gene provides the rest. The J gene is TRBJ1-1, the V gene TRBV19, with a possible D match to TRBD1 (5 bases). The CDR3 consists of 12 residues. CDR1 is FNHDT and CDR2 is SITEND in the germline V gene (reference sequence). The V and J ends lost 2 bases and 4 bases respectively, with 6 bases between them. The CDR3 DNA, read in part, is TGTGCCAGCAGTATTGGGGGCACAGAAGTCTTC. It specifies CASSIGGTEVF. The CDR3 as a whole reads CASSIGGTEVFF. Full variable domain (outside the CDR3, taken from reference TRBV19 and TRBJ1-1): GGIITQTPKFLIGQEGQKLTLKCQQNFNHDTMYWYRQDSGKGLRLIYYSITENDLQKGDLSEGYDASREKKSSFSLTVTSAQKNEMAVFLCASSIGGTEVFFGKGTRLTVV.

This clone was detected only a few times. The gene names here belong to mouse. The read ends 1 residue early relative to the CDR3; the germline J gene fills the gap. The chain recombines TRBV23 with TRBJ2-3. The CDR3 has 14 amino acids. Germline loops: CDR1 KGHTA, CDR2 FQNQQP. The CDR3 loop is CSSSQGGGAETLYF. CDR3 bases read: TGCTCCAGCAGTCAAGGGGGCGGTGCAGAAACGCTGTAT.

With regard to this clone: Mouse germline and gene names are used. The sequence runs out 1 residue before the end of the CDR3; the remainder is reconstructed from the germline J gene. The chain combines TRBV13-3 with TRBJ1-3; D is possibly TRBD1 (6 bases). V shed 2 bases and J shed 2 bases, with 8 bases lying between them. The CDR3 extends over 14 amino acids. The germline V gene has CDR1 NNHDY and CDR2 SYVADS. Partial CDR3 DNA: TGTGCCAGCAGTGAGCGACAGGCTGGAAATACGCTCTAT. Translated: CASSERQAGNTLY. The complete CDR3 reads CASSERQAGNTLYF. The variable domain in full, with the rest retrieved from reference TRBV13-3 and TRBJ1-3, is EAAVTQSPRSKVAVTGGKVTLSCHQTNNHDYMYWYRQDTGHGLRLIHYSYVADSTEKGDIPDGYKASRPSQENFSLILELASLSQTAVYFCASSERQAGNTLYFGEGSRLIVV.

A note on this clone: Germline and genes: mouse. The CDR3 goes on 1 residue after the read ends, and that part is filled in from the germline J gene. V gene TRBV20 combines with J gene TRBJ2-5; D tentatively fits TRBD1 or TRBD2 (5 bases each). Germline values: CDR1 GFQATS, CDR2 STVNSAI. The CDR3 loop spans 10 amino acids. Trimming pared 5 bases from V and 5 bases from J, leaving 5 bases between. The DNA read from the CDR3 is TGTGGTGCTGGGGGAGACACCCAGTAC. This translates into CGAGGDTQY. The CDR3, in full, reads CGAGGDTQYF.

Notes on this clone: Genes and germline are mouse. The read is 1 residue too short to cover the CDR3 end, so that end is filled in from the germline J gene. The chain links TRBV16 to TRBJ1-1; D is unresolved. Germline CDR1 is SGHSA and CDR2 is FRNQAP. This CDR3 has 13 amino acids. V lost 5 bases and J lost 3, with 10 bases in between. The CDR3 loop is CASSPRGDTEVFF. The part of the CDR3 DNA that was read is TGTGCAAGCAGCCCCCGGGGAGACACAGAAGTCTTC.

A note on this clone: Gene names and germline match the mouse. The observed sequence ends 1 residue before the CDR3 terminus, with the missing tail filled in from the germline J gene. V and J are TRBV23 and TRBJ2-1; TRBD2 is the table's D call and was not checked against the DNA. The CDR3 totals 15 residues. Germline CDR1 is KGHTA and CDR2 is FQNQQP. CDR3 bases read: TGCTCCAGCAGTCAATCTCTGGGCATCTATGCTGAGCAGTTC. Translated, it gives CSSSQSLGIYAEQF. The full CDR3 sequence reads CSSSQSLGIYAEQFF.

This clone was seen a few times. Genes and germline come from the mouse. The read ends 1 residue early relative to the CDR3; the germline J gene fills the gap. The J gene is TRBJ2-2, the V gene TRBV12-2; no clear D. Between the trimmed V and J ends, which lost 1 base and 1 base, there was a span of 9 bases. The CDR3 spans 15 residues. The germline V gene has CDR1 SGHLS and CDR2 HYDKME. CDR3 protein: CASSLLAINTGQLYF. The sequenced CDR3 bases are TGTGCCAGCTCTCTTTTGGCGATAAACACCGGGCAGCTCTAC.

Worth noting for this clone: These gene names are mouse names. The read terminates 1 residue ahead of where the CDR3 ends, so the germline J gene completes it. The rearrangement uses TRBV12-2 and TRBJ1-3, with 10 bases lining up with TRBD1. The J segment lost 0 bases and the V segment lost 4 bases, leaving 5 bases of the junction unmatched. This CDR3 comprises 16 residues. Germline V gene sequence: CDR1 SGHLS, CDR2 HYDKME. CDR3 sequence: CASSQDRGDSGNTLYF. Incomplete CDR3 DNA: TGTGCCAGCTCCCAGGACAGGGGGGATTCTGGAAATACGCTCTAT.

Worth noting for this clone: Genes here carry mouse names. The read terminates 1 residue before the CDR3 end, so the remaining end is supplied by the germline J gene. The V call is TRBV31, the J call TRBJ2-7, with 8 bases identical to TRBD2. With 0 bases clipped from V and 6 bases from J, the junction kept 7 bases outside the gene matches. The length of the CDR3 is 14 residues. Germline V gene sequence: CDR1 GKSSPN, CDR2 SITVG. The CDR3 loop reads CAWSLRGGRVEQYF. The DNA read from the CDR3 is TGTGCCTGGAGTCTAAGGGGGGGGCGCGTTGAACAGTAC.